This T cell receptor beta chain was sequenced in a study of beta chain features in type 1 diabetes. General study results and limits: Across all four CD4+ subsets, people with type 1 diabetes showed modestly shorter TCRB CDR3s. Whether HLA type influences TCRB rearrangement remained unresolved here. For patients and controls alike, PCR might favor shorter templates to the same degree.

V lost 6 bases to trimming and J lost 4 bases; unmatched junction nucleotides: 4. In germline, CDR1 is MNHNY, CDR2 SVGAGI (reference sequence). This CDR3 has 14 residues. Isolated RNA was reverse transcribed in full, so expressed TCRB transcripts were sequenced. About 3.57 million reads, on average, came from each naive, central memory and regulatory T cell sample. Sequencing was performed with immunoSEQ multiplex PCR; in TCRdb, only in-frame clones are kept and a portion is missing. The table records some 700,000 clones, over 10% of them present only once. Only a few counts were recorded for this clone. Its antigen remains unknown.

The sequencing sample was made of naive CD4+ T cells from blood. The origin of this receptor is a man aged 18 to 35 with type 1 diabetes. The chain employs TRBV6-6 and TRBJ2-5; 11 bases are a match to TRBD1. The CDR3 loop reads CASSYGTGGETQYF. The CDR3 DNA reads TGTGCCAGCAGCTATGGGACAGGGGGAGAGACCCAGTACTTC.